This T cell receptor beta chain was profiled in a study of CXCR3-negative and CXCR3-positive naive CD8 T cells. Study findings and constraints: TRB CDR3s were more hydrophobic in CXCR3-positive than in CXCR3-negative naive cells. Naive CXCR3-positive and CXCR3-negative cells shared TRBV-TRBJ usage; memory cells diverged.

The CDR3 sequence is 13 residues long. CDR1 and CDR2 (germline): SGDLS, YYNGEE. Concerning this clonotype itself: Its cognate antigen is unknown.

5' RACE with UMI labels generated the TRB cDNA libraries. From its re-call of the 5' RACE reads, TCRdb lists each CDR3 protein once, without DNA. Its listing shows fewer than 140,000 distinct CDR3 sequences. Material for sequencing was naive CXCR3+ CD8+ T cells from blood. Subset defined: CD45RO-CCR7+CD27+CD95- naive CD8+ T cells expressing CXCR3 (TNR3+). The TCR was taken from a human donor in good health. Some clones in this sample may be carry-over from other donors' samples. The chain carries TRBV9 and TRBJ1-2. CDR3 in amino acids: CASSVVSDGGYTF. Looking up the rest from reference TRBV9 and TRBJ1-2 gives the full variable domain: DSGVTQTPKHLITATGQRVTLRCSPRSGDLSVYWYQQSLDQGLQFLIQYYNGEERAKGNILERFSAQQFPDLHSELNLSSLELGDSALYFCASSVVSDGGYTFGSGTRLTVV.